Listed below are T cell receptor beta chains from one sample, sequenced in a study of T-cell memory formation after mild COVID-19. TCRdb recomputed calls from the 5' RACE reads with MiXCR, one row per CDR3 protein. The table shows 200,000 to 250,000 distinct CDR3 sequences, with around 9.5% occurring only once. The specimen was PBMCs or a T cell subset sorted from them (not recorded which). These receptors were taken from a man between 18 and 35 years old who had mild COVID-19 (a few samples of this study predate the infection). Cell type and time point are not known. Both conserved end residues are part of each CDR3. A D gene is named only where the DNA matches it firmly. Clone size is given for some rows only: seen once, a few or many times, or a class if the clone is expanded.

clone size,V gene,J gene,D gene,CDR3 DNA,CDR3 protein
many,TRBV12-3/TRBV12-4,TRBJ1-4,TRBD1,TGTGCCAGCAGTACTTGGGCCAGGGGGAATGAAAAACTGTTTTTT,CASSTWARGNEKLFF
few,TRBV11-3,TRBJ2-7,.,TGTGCCAGCAGCTCTAGCGCTTTTAACGAGCAGTACTTC,CASSSSAFNEQYF
few,TRBV4-2,TRBJ2-5,TRBD2,TGTGCCAGCAGCCAAGATTTAGCGGGGGGGAGGGAGACCCAGTACTTC,CASSQDLAGGRETQYF
.,TRBV3-1,TRBJ1-1,.,TGTGCCAGCAGCCATATGGGGGCCTCTGAAGCTTTCTTT,CASSHMGASEAFF
many,TRBV15,TRBJ2-1,TRBD2,TGTGCCACCAGCAGAGTTATCGGGGGGGCCTACAATGAGCAGTTCTTC,CATSRVIGGAYNEQFF
.,TRBV7-2,TRBJ2-3,.,TGTGCCAGCAGCTTAAATCTAGGCACAGATACGCAGTATTTT,CASSLNLGTDTQYF
.,TRBV6-5,TRBJ2-3,TRBD1,TGTGCCAGCTGGACAGGGAGCACAGATACGCAGTATTTT,CASWTGSTDTQYF
.,TRBV6-6,TRBJ2-1,.,TGTGCCAGCAGTTACTCGGCTGGAATTTGGGGTGAGCAGTTCTTC,CASSYSAGIWGEQFF
.,TRBV7-9,TRBJ2-7,.,TGTGCCAGCAGCGCTTTGACAAGCTCCTACGAGCAGTACTTC,CASSALTSSYEQYF
.,TRBV5-1,TRBJ1-1,.,TGCGCCAGCAGCTTCGGGGTAGTAAGCACTGAAGCTTTCTTT,CASSFGVVSTEAFF
.,TRBV7-2,TRBJ1-4,.,TGTGCCAGCAGCACAGGGACCCGGGCTGAAAAACTGTTTTTT,CASSTGTRAEKLFF
few,TRBV20-1,TRBJ1-3,.,TGCAGTGCCAAGACAGCCCCCTCTGGAAACACCATATATTTT,CSAKTAPSGNTIYF
few,TRBV7-2,TRBJ1-5,.,TGTGCCAGCAGCTTCCCCAATCAGCCCCAGCATTTT,CASSFPNQPQHF
few,TRBV29-1,TRBJ1-1,.,TGCAGCGTTGACCCCACAGTAGGTCAAGCTTTCTTT,CSVDPTVGQAFF
.,TRBV5-1,TRBJ2-1,.,TGCGCCAGCAGCTTTTACCCTAGCTCCTACAATGAGCAGTTCTTC,CASSFYPSSYNEQFF
few,TRBV12-3/TRBV12-4,TRBJ1-1,.,TGTGCCAGCAGGGGCATGAACACTGAAGCTTTCTTT,CASRGMNTEAFF
many,TRBV20-1,TRBJ2-5,.,TGCAGTGCTAGCCTCCTAGTATACCAAGAGACCCAGTACTTC,CSASLLVYQETQYF
.,TRBV6-5,TRBJ2-5,TRBD2,TGTGCCAGCAGCCTCGGGACTAGCGGGGGGCGAGAGACCCAGTACTTC,CASSLGTSGGRETQYF
.,TRBV7-2,TRBJ2-2,.,TGTGCCAGCAGCTTAGCGTCTGGACACCCCGCGAACACCGGGGAGCTGTTTTTT,CASSLASGHPANTGELFF
.,TRBV5-5,TRBJ2-1,.,TGTGCCAGCAGCTTTAACAGCGGCGCTGAGCAGTTCTTC,CASSFNSGAEQFF
many,TRBV12-3/TRBV12-4,TRBJ2-7,TRBD1,TGTGCCAGCAGAGGACAGGGGCACCACGAGCAGTACTTC,CASRGQGHHEQYF
many,TRBV6-2/TRBV6-3,TRBJ2-5,TRBD1,TGTGCCAGCAGTTACGAGACAGGGGCCTACCAAGAGACCCAGTACTTC,CASSYETGAYQETQYF
many,TRBV5-5,TRBJ2-2,TRBD1,TGTGCCAGCAGCCCACAGGGGGCCGGCGGGGAGCTGTTTTTT,CASSPQGAGGELFF
few,TRBV12-3/TRBV12-4,TRBJ2-2,.,TGTGCCAGCAGTTACTTTGGGGGTCGGATCGCCGGGGAGCTGTTTTTT,CASSYFGGRIAGELFF
.,TRBV7-2,TRBJ2-1,TRBD2,TGTGCCAGCAGCTTACAGGGACTAGGAGGCGAGCAGTTCTTC,CASSLQGLGGEQFF
.,TRBV7-2,TRBJ1-2,TRBD1,TGTGCCAGCAGCTATAGACAGGGGAGATACACCTTC,CASSYRQGRYTF
.,TRBV5-6,TRBJ2-2,.,TGTGCCAGCAGCTTATTCGGGGAGCTGTTTTTT,CASSLFGELFF
.,TRBV7-2,TRBJ2-5,TRBD2,TGTGCCAGCAGCCCCTATAGGGCGGCGGGGGGGCCTCCCCAGTACTTC,CASSPYRAAGGPPQYF
.,TRBV27,TRBJ1-1,.,TGTGCCAGCAGTTGGGGTCTGGGAACTGAAGCTTTCTTT,CASSWGLGTEAFF
few,TRBV12-3/TRBV12-4,TRBJ2-3,.,TGTGCCAGCAGTTTATCGTCTGGGGCTACGCAGTATTTT,CASSLSSGATQYF
few,TRBV6-5,TRBJ1-2,TRBD1,TGTGCCAGCGCGACAGGGTTCTCTGGCTACACCTTC,CASATGFSGYTF
many,TRBV5-6,TRBJ2-5,.,TGTGCCAGCAGCCCACTACGGGAGACCCAGTACTTC,CASSPLRETQYF
few,TRBV5-1,TRBJ2-5,.,TGCGCCAGCAGCTACGAGTGGAGGACCGGGGAGACCCAGTACTTC,CASSYEWRTGETQYF
few,TRBV10-3,TRBJ1-4,.,TGTGCCATCAGCGGGACTAATGAAAAACTGTTTTTT,CAISGTNEKLFF
few,TRBV6-1,TRBJ1-5,TRBD1,TGTGCCAGCAGCGACGGCGGGACAGGGAGTTTCTTTCAGCCCCAGCATTTT,CASSDGGTGSFFQPQHF
many,TRBV7-2,TRBJ2-2,.,TGTGCCAGCAGCAATCGGAGGGACACCGGGGAGCTGTTTTTT,CASSNRRDTGELFF
few,TRBV6-7,TRBJ2-2,TRBD1,TGTGCCAGCAGGCTAACAGGGGGGACCGGGGAGCTGTTTTTT,CASRLTGGTGELFF
few,TRBV6-2/TRBV6-3,TRBJ1-1,.,TGTGCCAGCAGCACTAGGACTGAAGCTTTCTTT,CASSTRTEAFF
.,TRBV4-2,TRBJ2-5,.,TGTGCCAGCAGCCAAGATCCGGGACGCGGGGAAGAGACCCAGTACTTC,CASSQDPGRGEETQYF
.,TRBV27,TRBJ1-2,TRBD1,TGTGCCAGCACCCTCCGAGGGACAGGGGAGGTTTCCTATGGCTACACCTTC,CASTLRGTGEVSYGYTF
few,TRBV4-3,TRBJ2-3,.,TGCGCCAGCAGCCACACCCTGGGGGGCGGTACCATATTTTCGTATTTT,CASSHTLGGGTIFSYF
few,TRBV6-1,TRBJ2-7,.,TGTGCCAGCAGTGAAGCTCCCCCGCCTCTCGGTTACGAGCAGTACTTC,CASSEAPPPLGYEQYF
few,TRBV4-2,TRBJ2-1,TRBD2,TGTGCCAGCAGCCGTGGGACTAGCGAGTTCTACAATGAGCAGTTCTTC,CASSRGTSEFYNEQFF
.,TRBV5-1,TRBJ1-2,TRBD1,TGCGCCAGCAGCTTGCGGGTTCAGGGGGGAACTGGCTATGGCTACACCTTC,CASSLRVQGGTGYGYTF
.,TRBV5-1,TRBJ2-4,.,TGCGCCAGCAGCTTGGGCGACAGGCAAAACATTCAGTACTTC,CASSLGDRQNIQYF
few,TRBV4-1,TRBJ2-1,TRBD2,TGCGCCAGCAGCCACAACCCGACTAGCGGGTCCTACAATGAGCAGTTCTTC,CASSHNPTSGSYNEQFF
.,TRBV4-2,TRBJ2-5,.,TGTGCCAGCAGCCAACATCAAGGGACGGCCCAAGAGACCCAGTACTTC,CASSQHQGTAQETQYF
many,TRBV4-3,TRBJ2-6,.,TGCGCCAGCAGCCGGGGGGAAGGCTCTGGGGCCAACGTCCTGACTTTC,CASSRGEGSGANVLTF
many,TRBV13,TRBJ2-3,TRBD2,TGTGCCAGCAGCTCCCTCATAGCGGGGGCCCTAAGTGCAGATACGCAGTATTTT,CASSSLIAGALSADTQYF
many,TRBV7-2,TRBJ2-3,TRBD2,TGTGCCAGCAGCTTAGTAGCGGGGGGTTCAGATACGCAGTATTTT,CASSLVAGGSDTQYF
many,TRBV5-1,TRBJ2-2,.,TGCGCCAGCAGCCCGGTAACAGCGGGCACCGGGGAGCTGTTTTTT,CASSPVTAGTGELFF
few,TRBV7-2,TRBJ1-4,.,TGTGCCAGCAGCTTAGCGTACGGATTTGCAACTAATGAAAAACTGTTTTTT,CASSLAYGFATNEKLFF
.,TRBV4-2,TRBJ1-5,.,TGTGCCAGCAGCCAAGCCGGGGGTACGTGGAGCAATCAGCCCCAGCATTTT,CASSQAGGTWSNQPQHF
few,TRBV10-3,TRBJ2-1,TRBD2,TGTGCCATCAGTGGGACTAGCGGCAATGAGCAGTTCTTC,CAISGTSGNEQFF
few,TRBV4-3,TRBJ1-6,.,TGCGCCAGCAGCCAAGTACACAGGTCGAGTTCACCCCTCCACTTT,CASSQVHRSSSPLHF
.,TRBV4-2,TRBJ2-2,.,TGTGCCAGCAGCCAAGCGGAACAGGGCAACACCGGGGAGCTGTTTTTT,CASSQAEQGNTGELFF
.,TRBV10-3,TRBJ1-1,.,TGTGCCATCAGTGGGATTTTGACAGATAACACTGAAGCTTTCTTT,CAISGILTDNTEAFF
few,TRBV7-8,TRBJ1-1,TRBD1,TGTGCCAGCATCTCTGAGGGGGCGGACACTGAAGCTTTCTTT,CASISEGADTEAFF
.,TRBV20-1,TRBJ2-7,.,TGCAGTGCTGCCGGGACAAACATCTACGAGCAGTACTTC,CSAAGTNIYEQYF
few,TRBV5-1,TRBJ1-1,.,TGCGCCAGCAGCCCCAAGGGTGACACTGAAGCTTTCTTT,CASSPKGDTEAFF